This passage covers 12 T cell receptor beta chains from one sample sequenced in a study of blood T cell repertoires in COVID-19. Libraries were prepared by immunoSEQ multiplex PCR; TCRdb keeps only in-frame clonotypes and omits some of them. The repertoire holds about 240,000 clones, with about 68% as singletons. Sequenced input: peripheral blood. These receptors were obtained from a woman over 75 with acute or convalescent COVID-19.

The chain carries TRBV9 and TRBJ2-7; D remains unclear. This CDR3 has 14 residues. Trimming took 0 bases from V and 2 from J, leaving 9 bases between them. The germline CDR1 and CDR2 sequences are SGDLS and YYNGEE. The DNA of the CDR3 is TGTGCCAGCAGCGTAGGTCCTCAGACCTACGAGCAGTACTTC. Amino acid sequence: CASSVGPQTYEQYF.

The chain recombines TRBV10-2 with TRBJ2-2; 11 nucleotides align to TRBD2. Germline trimming cut 7 bases from V and 7 bases from J; bases unmatched to any gene: 5. Germline CDR1 is WSHSY and CDR2 is SAAADI. The CDR3 spans 14 residues. This chain's CDR3 is CASTLAGGDGELFF. CDR3 bases: TGCGCCAGCACCCTAGCGGGGGGTGACGGGGAGCTGTTTTTT.

This clone was seen only a few times. CDR3 sequence (DNA): TGTGCCAGCAGCAGGGACAGGGGGGCAGAGACCCAGTACTTC. This translates into CASSRDRGAETQYF. This chain joins TRBV11-2 and TRBJ2-5, with 11 nucleotides matching TRBD1. CDR1 is SGHAT and CDR2 is FQNNGV in the germline V gene. The CDR3 sequence is 14 residues long. Unmatched junction bases numbered 3, after V lost 5 bases and J lost 4 bases. Drawing the rest from reference TRBV11-2 and TRBJ2-5, the complete variable domain is EAGVAQSPRYKIIEKRQSVAFWCNPISGHATLYWYQQILGQGPKLLIQFQNNGVVDDSQLPKDRFSAERLKGVDSTLKIQPAKLEDSAVYLCASSRDRGAETQYFGPGTRLLVL.

The gene calls are TRBV4-1 and TRBJ2-2; D ambiguous. The CDR3 has 15 residues. Germline V gene sequence: CDR1 MGHRA, CDR2 YSYEKL. The V end was cut by 0 bases, the J end by 4 bases, with 9 bases between. DNA of the CDR3: TGCGCCAGCAGCCAAGATGAACTCCCCACCGGGGAGCTGTTTTTT. Protein: CASSQDELPTGELFF.

The chain combines TRBV10-2 with TRBJ1-5; maybe TRBD1 (6 bases). Germline V gives CDR1 WSHSY, CDR2 SAAADI. Trimming shortened V by 6 bases and J by 2 bases, and 14 bases separated the two germline ends. The length of the CDR3 is 15 residues. CDR3 protein: CASSSGELGNQPQHF. CDR3 bases: TGCGCCAGCAGCTCAGGGGAATTGGGCAATCAGCCCCAGCATTTT.

The chain links TRBV19 to TRBJ2-7, with 9 bases lining up with TRBD2. CDR1 and CDR2 (germline): LNHDA, SQIVND (reference sequence). V lost 3 bases and J lost 0; bases outside the gene matches: 3. CDR3 length: 15 residues. The CDR3, as DNA: TGTGCCAGTAGTATGGTAGCGGGGGCCTCCTACGAGCAGTACTTC. It codes for CASSMVAGASYEQYF.

V usage is TRBV30 and J usage is TRBJ2-6, with TRBD1 matching 8 bases. The germline V gene has CDR1 GTSNPN and CDR2 SVGIG (reference sequence). V lost 0 bases and J lost 2; bases outside the gene matches: 6. The CDR3 is 17 amino acids. The CDR3 sequence is CAWSVLPRGPGANVLTF. The CDR3 nucleotides are TGTGCCTGGAGTGTACTTCCCAGGGGGCCTGGGGCCAACGTCCTGACTTTC. Looking up the rest from reference TRBV30 and TRBJ2-6 gives the full variable domain: SQTIHQWPATLVQPVGSPLSLECTVEGTSNPNLYWYRQAAGRGLQLLFYSVGIGQISSEVPQNLSASRPQDRQFILSSKKLLLSDSGFYLCAWSVLPRGPGANVLTFGAGSRLTVL.

This clone is a singleton in its sample. The chain joins TRBV19 to TRBJ1-1; the D is unclear. V gave up 8 bases and J gave up 1 base, with 8 bases separating them. The germline V gene encodes CDR1 LNHDA and CDR2 SQIVND (reference sequence). The CDR3 loop spans 12 amino acids. CDR3 amino acids: CASCRGNTEAFF. In DNA, the CDR3 is TGTGCCAGTTGCCGAGGGAACACTGAAGCTTTCTTT.

Here the CDR3 reads CASSLWGVYAFF. The CDR3 coding sequence is TGTGCCAGCAGCTTATGGGGAGTTTATGCTTTCTTT. V gene TRBV7-9 combines with J gene TRBJ1-1; unclear D gene. The V gene's germline CDR1 is SEHNR and CDR2 FQNEAQ (reference sequence). This CDR3 comprises 12 residues. Trimming removed 2 bases from V and 11 bases from J, with 12 bases in between.

The chain recombines TRBV9 with TRBJ2-1; TRBD1 matches 7 bases. V dropped 5 bases and J dropped 5; count of bases not matched to a gene: 7. This CDR3 region has 14 residues. Germline CDR1 SGDLS, CDR2 YYNGEE. CDR3 protein: CASSRQGSHNEQFF. CDR3 sequence (DNA): TGTGCCAGCAGTAGACAGGGTAGCCACAATGAGCAGTTCTTC.

This rearrangement joins TRBV15 to TRBJ2-6; 7 bases line up with TRBD1. V lost 0 bases to trimming and J lost 0 bases; unmatched junction nucleotides: 5. The CDR3 totals 18 residues. Germline assignment: CDR1 LNHNV and CDR2 YYDKDF (reference sequence). The CDR3 is CATSRDRQGFSGANVLTF. CDR3 nucleotides: TGTGCCACCAGCAGAGACCGACAGGGATTCTCTGGGGCCAACGTCCTGACTTTC.

J is TRBJ2-7 and V is TRBV6-1, with D possibly being TRBD2 (5 bases). Germline assignment: CDR1 MNHNS and CDR2 SASEGT. Trimming pared 3 bases from V and 4 bases from J, leaving 13 bases between. There are 14 residues in the CDR3. The CDR3 region has the DNA TGTGCCAGCAGTGATACCGGAGGTCCATACGAGCAGTACTTC. Amino acid sequence: CASSDTGGPYEQYF.